This note documents a single TCR beta chain sequence. Its antigen is not known. The table came from immunoSEQ multiplex PCR; TCRdb's copy has only in-frame clones and leaves some out. Here the sample spans over 75,000 clones, approximately 81% being singletons. The data are from a study of cytomegalovirus exposure and HLA in healthy donors. Background on the study: The 666 first-cohort repertoires shared a platform with the approximately 120 validation repertoires, as reported in a later analysis. Overall study findings and caveats: Cytomegalovirus status was reportedly diagnosed by the classifier with high sensitivity and specificity. Subsequent analysis showed first-cohort TCR clusters tending to co-occur in 120 validation repertoires. TCR beta chains numbering under 200 were designated cytomegalovirus-associated.

V shed 0 bases and J shed 10 bases, with 7 bases lying between them. Germline CDR1 MDHEN, CDR2 SYDVKM. This CDR3 is 12 amino acids long. The source is a young man in good health and CMV-seropositive. This chain links TRBV28 with TRBJ2-1; TRBD1 is a possible D gene (5 bases). The sample taken for sequencing was PBMCs. Here the CDR3 reads CASSLWGREQFF. The CDR3 nucleotides are TGTGCCAGCAGTTTATGGGGGCGGGAGCAGTTCTTC.